A selection of T cell receptor beta chains follows, all from one sample in a study of response to subunit inactivated influenza vaccine. TCRdb independently ran MiXCR on the RT-PCR reads; one entry per CDR3 protein. This sample yields about half a million distinct CDR3 sequences, of which 11% are seen a single time; 10% to 15% belongs to the top ten. The material was PBMCs from blood, obtained 45 days after vaccination. These receptors were collected from a man over 45 who received an inactivated influenza vaccine. Each CDR3 is given with its conserved first and last residue. The D gene is left open where the match is weak. Expanded clones are given a class, and other clones once, few, many or no size at all.

abundance | j_gene | v_gene | d_gene | CDR3nt | CDR3aa
many | TRBJ2-4 | TRBV7-2 | NA | TGTGCCAGCAGCTACAGAGAGAAAAACATTCAGTACTTC | CASSYREKNIQYF
many | TRBJ1-3 | TRBV20-1 | NA | TGCAGTGCTAGAATCGGGTCGGCTGGAAACACCATATATTTT | CSARIGSAGNTIYF
few | TRBJ2-1 | TRBV11-2 | TRBD2 | TGTGCCAGCAACGAAGCGGGACTAGCGGGTAGCTCCTACAATGAGCAGTTCTTC | CASNEAGLAGSSYNEQFF
many | TRBJ2-1 | TRBV12-3/TRBV12-4 | NA | TGTGCCAGCAGTCTAGGACTCTGGCAGTTCTTC | CASSLGLWQFF
few | TRBJ2-1 | TRBV6-2/TRBV6-3 | NA | TGTGCCAGCAGTTACGACGCTACAGGGCTCTCCTACAATGAGCAGTTCTTC | CASSYDATGLSYNEQFF
NA | TRBJ2-2 | TRBV30 | NA | TGTGCCTGCAGGGGGGACACGAACACCGGGGAGCTGTTTTTT | CACRGDTNTGELFF
few | TRBJ1-1 | TRBV7-9 | NA | TGTGCCAGCACTGAGGGGCTCACTGAAGCTTTCTTT | CASTEGLTEAFF
NA | TRBJ2-5 | TRBV15 | NA | TGTGCCACCAGCAGAGAGGAGAAAGAGACCCAGTACTTC | CATSREEKETQYF
NA | TRBJ1-2 | TRBV29-1 | TRBD1 | TGCAGCGTTGACAGACAGGGGCAGATTAACTATGGCTACACCTTC | CSVDRQGQINYGYTF
few | TRBJ1-1 | TRBV12-3/TRBV12-4 | NA | TGTGCCAGCAGTCCACTTAACACGAACACTGAAGCTTTCTTT | CASSPLNTNTEAFF
NA | TRBJ2-7 | TRBV10-2 | NA | TGCGCCAGCAGTTTGAGTCGGGGGGCAGGAAGCTACGAGCAGTACTTC | CASSLSRGAGSYEQYF
NA | TRBJ2-7 | TRBV4-1 | NA | TGCGCCAGCAGCCAAACGGGTTGGTACGAGCAGTACTTC | CASSQTGWYEQYF
NA | TRBJ1-5 | TRBV7-2 | NA | TGTGCCAGCAGCTTGAATCACAAACCCCAGCATTTT | CASSLNHKPQHF
few | TRBJ2-3 | TRBV5-1 | NA | TGCGCCAGCAGCTTTCGGACCCTTAGCAGACCTACAGATACGCAGTATTTT | CASSFRTLSRPTDTQYF
NA | TRBJ2-1 | TRBV5-1 | TRBD2 | TGCGCCAGCAGCTTGGACGGGGGGGGCTCCTACAATGAGCAGTTCTTC | CASSLDGGGSYNEQFF
NA | TRBJ2-1 | TRBV6-2/TRBV6-3 | NA | TGTGCCAGCAGTTACCCAGCATATGAGCAGTTCTTC | CASSYPAYEQFF
few | TRBJ2-3 | TRBV7-2 | TRBD2 | TGTGCCAGCAGCAATGAGGGACTAGCGGGAGATTGGCAGTATTTT | CASSNEGLAGDWQYF
many | TRBJ2-6 | TRBV28 | NA | TGTGCCAGCCTAGGACGGTTCTCTGGGGCCAACGTCCTGACTTTC | CASLGRFSGANVLTF
many | TRBJ2-5 | TRBV29-1 | TRBD2 | TGCAGCGTCCTCAGCGGGACGTGGACCCAGTACTTC | CSVLSGTWTQYF
NA | TRBJ2-7 | TRBV7-2 | TRBD2 | TGTGCCAGCAGCCAAGTGGGACTAGCAGCTTTAGAGCAGTACTTC | CASSQVGLAALEQYF
NA | TRBJ1-2 | TRBV19 | NA | TGTGCCAGTAGTATAATCTACAGCCCCTATGGCTACACCTTC | CASSIIYSPYGYTF
few | TRBJ2-1 | TRBV5-1 | NA | TGCGCCAGCAGCTTAGGGTCGAACTCCTACAATGAGCAGTTCTTC | CASSLGSNSYNEQFF